The source of this T cell receptor beta chain is a study of blood T cell repertoires in COVID-19. Study-wide context: T cells, B-cell-depleted T cells, or PBMCs provided the cDNA or gDNA that served as material.

The J segment lost 3 bases and the V segment lost 6 bases, leaving 5 bases of the junction unmatched. The V gene's germline CDR1 is SQVTM and CDR2 ANQGSEA. The CDR3 spans 14 residues. In the authors' methods: The authors estimated nucleated cell counts from reference gene primer amplification. Profiled with immunoSEQ multiplex PCR; TCRdb holds only in-frame clones, not every one. That table furnishes V, J and clone size, whereas the DNA furnished D and trimming. The table lists about 230,000 clones, 80% to 90% of them singletons, with about 1.5% in the top ten. This chain uses TRBV29-1 with TRBJ2-1, with 10 bases identical to TRBD1. The sample comprised peripheral blood. The receptor comes from a woman between 40 and 50 years old who had recovered from COVID-19. CDR3 nucleotides: TGCAGCGTCTCCGGGACAGGGGACTACAATGAGCAGTTCTTC. Translated, it gives CSVSGTGDYNEQFF.